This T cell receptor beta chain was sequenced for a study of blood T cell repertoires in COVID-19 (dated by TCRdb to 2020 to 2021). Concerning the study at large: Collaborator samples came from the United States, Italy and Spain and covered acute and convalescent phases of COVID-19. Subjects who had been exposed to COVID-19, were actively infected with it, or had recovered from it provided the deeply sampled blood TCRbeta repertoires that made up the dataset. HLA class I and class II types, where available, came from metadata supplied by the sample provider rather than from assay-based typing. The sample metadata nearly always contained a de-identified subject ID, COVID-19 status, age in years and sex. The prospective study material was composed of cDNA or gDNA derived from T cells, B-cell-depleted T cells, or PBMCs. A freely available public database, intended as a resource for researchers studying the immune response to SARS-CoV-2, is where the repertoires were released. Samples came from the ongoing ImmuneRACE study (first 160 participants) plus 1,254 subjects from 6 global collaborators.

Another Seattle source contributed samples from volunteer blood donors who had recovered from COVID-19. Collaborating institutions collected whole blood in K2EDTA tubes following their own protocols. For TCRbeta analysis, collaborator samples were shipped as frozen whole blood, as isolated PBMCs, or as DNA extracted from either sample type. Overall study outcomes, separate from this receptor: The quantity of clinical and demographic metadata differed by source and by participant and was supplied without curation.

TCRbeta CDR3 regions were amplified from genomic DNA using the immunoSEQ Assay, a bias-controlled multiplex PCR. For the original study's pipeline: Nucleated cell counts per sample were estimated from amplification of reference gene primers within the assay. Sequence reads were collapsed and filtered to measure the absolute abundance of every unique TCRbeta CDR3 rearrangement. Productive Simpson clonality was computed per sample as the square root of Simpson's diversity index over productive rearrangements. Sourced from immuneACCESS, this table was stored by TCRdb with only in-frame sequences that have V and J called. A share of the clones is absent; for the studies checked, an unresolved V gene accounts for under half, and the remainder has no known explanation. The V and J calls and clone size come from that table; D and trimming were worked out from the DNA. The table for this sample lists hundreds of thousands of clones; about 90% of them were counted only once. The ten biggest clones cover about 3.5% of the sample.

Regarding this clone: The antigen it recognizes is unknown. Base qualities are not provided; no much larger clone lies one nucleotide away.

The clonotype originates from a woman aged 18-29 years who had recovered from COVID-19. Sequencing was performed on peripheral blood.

The sequence in DNA is TGTGCCAGCAGCGGTAGCGGGAGGGTGCCCGGGGAGCTGTTTTTT. This is translated as CASSGSGRVPGELFF. This sequence uses TRBV9 and TRBJ2-2; TRBD2 matches 11 bases in the middle. The CDR3, from cysteine to phenylalanine, totals 15 residues. Left in the record is the CDR3 DNA by itself, 45 bases read in frame from the first base. The germline V gene yields SGDLS for CDR1 and YYNGEE for CDR2. At the junction V is shortened by 3 bases and J by 6 bases; bases outside the gene matches: 4.